This entry is about one T cell receptor (beta chain). RNA was extracted with the RNeasy kit, and a quantity of 0.5 to 1 ug was reverse transcribed using random hexamers. One entry per CDR3 protein results from TCRdb running MiXCR on the immunoSEQ multiplex PCR reads. The sample records 150,000 to 200,000 distinct CDR3 sequences, 93% being singletons. This sample stems from a study of CD8 T cells in Susac syndrome. The receptor was derived from a human donor with multiple sclerosis. The sequenced sample was CD4+ T cells from PBMCs.

The DNA for the CDR3 is TGCGCCAGCAGCTCGACGGGACAGGAGACAGATACGCAGTATTTT. Its protein is CASSSTGQETDTQYF. The rearrangement joins TRBV5-1 to TRBJ2-3, with 8 bases lining up with TRBD1. The germline V gene encodes CDR1 SGHRS and CDR2 YFSETQ. The CDR3 contains 15 residues. J gave up 3 bases and V 3 bases, and 6 bases lay outside the gene matches. The full variable domain, completed using reference TRBV5-1 and TRBJ2-3, is KAGVTQTPRYLIKTRGQQVTLSCSPISGHRSVSWYQQTPGQGLQFLFEYFSETQRNKGNFPGRFSGRQFSNSRSEMNVSTLELGDSALYLCASSSTGQETDTQYFGPGTRLTVL.